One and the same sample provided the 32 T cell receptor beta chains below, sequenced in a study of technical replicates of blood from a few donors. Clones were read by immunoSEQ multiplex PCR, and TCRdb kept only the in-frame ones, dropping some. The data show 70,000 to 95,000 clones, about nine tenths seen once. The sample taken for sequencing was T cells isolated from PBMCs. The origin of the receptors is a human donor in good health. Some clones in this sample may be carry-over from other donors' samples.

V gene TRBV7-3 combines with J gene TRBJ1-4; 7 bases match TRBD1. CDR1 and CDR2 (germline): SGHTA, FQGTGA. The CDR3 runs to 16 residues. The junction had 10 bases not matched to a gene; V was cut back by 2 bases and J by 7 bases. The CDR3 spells CASSLGSRGYGEKLFF. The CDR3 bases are TGTGCCAGCAGCTTAGGATCCAGGGGGTATGGTGAAAAACTGTTTTTT.

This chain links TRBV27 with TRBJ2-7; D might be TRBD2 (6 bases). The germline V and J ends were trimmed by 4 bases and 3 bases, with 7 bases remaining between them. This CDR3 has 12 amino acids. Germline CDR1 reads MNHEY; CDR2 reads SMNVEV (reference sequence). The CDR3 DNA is TGTGCCAGCAGTTCGGACTACTACGAGCAGTACTTC. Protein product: CASSSDYYEQYF.

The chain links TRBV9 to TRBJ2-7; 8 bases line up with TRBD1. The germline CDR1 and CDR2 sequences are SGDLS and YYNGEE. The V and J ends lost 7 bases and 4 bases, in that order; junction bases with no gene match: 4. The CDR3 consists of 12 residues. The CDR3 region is CASGTGGYEQYF. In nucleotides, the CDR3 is TGTGCCAGCGGTACAGGGGGATACGAGCAGTACTTC.

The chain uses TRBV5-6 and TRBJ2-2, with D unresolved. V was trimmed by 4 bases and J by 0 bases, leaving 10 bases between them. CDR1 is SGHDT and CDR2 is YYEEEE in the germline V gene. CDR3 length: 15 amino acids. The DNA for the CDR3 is TGTGCCAGCAGCCCCCTAGGCACGAACACCGGGGAGCTGTTTTTT. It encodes CASSPLGTNTGELFF.

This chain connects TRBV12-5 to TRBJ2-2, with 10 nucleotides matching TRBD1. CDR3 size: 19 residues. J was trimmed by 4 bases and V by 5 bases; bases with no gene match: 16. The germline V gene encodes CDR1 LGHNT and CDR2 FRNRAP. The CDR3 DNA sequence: TGTGCTAGTGGTCCCGGGAAGGCCGGGACAGGGGAGAGCACCGGGGAGCTGTTTTTT. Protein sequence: CASGPGKAGTGESTGELFF. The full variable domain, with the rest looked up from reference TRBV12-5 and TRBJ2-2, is DARVTQTPRHKVTEMGQEVTMRCQPILGHNTVFWYRQTMMQGLELLAYFRNRAPLDDSGMPKDRFSAEMPDATLATLKIQPSEPRDSAVYFCASGPGKAGTGESTGELFFGEGSRLTVL.

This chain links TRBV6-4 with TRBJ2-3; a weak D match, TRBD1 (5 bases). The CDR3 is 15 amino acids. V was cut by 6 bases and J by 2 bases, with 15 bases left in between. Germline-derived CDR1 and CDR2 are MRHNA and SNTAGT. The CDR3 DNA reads TGTGCCAGCAGCCCTATAGGGGCGACCACAGATACGCAGTATTTT. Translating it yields CASSPIGATTDTQYF.

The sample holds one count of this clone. In DNA, the CDR3 is TGTGCCAGTATCGGACAGGGGGTGATTGAAGCTTTCTTT. Residues: CASIGQGVIEAFF. The chain carries TRBV7-9 and TRBJ1-1; TRBD1 matches at 10 bases. Germline CDR1 reads SEHNR; CDR2 reads FQNEAQ (reference sequence). V lost 9 bases, J lost 7 bases, and 8 bases stayed unmatched. The CDR3 totals 13 residues.

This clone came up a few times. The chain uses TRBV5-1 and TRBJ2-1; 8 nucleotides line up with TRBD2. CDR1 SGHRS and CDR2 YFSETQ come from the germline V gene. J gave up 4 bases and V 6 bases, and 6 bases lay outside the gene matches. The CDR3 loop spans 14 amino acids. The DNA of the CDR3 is TGCGCCAGCAATCAAGCGGGAGAGTACAATGAGCAGTTCTTC. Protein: CASNQAGEYNEQFF.

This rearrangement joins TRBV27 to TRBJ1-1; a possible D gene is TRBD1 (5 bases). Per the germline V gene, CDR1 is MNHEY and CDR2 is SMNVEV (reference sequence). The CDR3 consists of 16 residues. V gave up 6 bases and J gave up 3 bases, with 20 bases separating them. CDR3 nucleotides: TGTGCCAGCAGCTCGGCGGGGGGAGGGAGGGACACTGAAGCTTTCTTT. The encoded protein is CASSSAGGGRDTEAFF.

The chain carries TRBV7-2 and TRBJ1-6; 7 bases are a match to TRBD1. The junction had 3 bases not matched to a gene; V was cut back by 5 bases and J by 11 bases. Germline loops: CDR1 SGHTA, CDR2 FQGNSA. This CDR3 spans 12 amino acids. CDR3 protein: CASSATGTPLHF. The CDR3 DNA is TGTGCCAGCAGCGCGACAGGGACACCCCTCCACTTT.

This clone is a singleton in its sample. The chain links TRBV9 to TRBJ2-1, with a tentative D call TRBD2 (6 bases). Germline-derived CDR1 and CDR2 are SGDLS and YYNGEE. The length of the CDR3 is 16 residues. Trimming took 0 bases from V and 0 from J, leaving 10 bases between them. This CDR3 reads CASSVVSSGSYNEQFF. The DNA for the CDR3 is TGTGCCAGCAGCGTAGTGAGTAGCGGCTCCTACAATGAGCAGTTCTTC.

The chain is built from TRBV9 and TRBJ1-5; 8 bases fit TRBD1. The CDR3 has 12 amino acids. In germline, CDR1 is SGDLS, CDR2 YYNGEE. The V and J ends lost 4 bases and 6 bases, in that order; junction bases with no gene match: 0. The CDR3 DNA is TGTGCCAGCAGCACAGGGGGTCAGCCCCAGCATTTT. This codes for CASSTGGQPQHF.

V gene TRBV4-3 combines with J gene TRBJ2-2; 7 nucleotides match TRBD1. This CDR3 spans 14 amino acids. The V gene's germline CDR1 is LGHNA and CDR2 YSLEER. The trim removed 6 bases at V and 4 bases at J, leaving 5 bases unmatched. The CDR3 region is CASRMTGITGELFF. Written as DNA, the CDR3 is TGCGCCAGCAGGATGACAGGGATCACCGGGGAGCTGTTTTTT.

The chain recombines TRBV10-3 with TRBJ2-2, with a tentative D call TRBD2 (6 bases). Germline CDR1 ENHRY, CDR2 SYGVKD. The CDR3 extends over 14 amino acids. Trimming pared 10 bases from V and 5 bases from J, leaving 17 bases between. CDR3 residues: CATWGEAKTGELFF. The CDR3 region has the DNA TGTGCCACCTGGGGGGAAGCTAAAACCGGGGAGCTGTTTTTT.

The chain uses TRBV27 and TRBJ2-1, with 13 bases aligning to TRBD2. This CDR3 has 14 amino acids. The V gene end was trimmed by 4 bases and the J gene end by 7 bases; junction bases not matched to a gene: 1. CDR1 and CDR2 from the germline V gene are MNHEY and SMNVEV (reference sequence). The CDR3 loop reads CASSSGLAGNEQFF. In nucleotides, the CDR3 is TGTGCCAGCAGTTCGGGACTAGCGGGGAATGAGCAGTTCTTC.

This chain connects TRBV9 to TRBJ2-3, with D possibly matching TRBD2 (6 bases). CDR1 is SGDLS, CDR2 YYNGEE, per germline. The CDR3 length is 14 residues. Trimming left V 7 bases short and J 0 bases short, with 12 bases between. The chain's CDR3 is CASGSGASTDTQYF. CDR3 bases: TGTGCCAGCGGTAGCGGAGCTAGCACAGATACGCAGTATTTT. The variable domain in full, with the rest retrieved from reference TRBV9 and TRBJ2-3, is DSGVTQTPKHLITATGQRVTLRCSPRSGDLSVYWYQQSLDQGLQFLIQYYNGEERAKGNILERFSAQQFPDLHSELNLSSLELGDSALYFCASGSGASTDTQYFGPGTRLTVL.

The CDR3 nucleotides read TGTGCCAGCAGCCAAGGAGGGGGGGACTATGGCTACACCTTC. It encodes CASSQGGGDYGYTF. This sequence joins TRBV14 and TRBJ1-2; D is possibly TRBD1 (6 bases). Germline V gene data show CDR1 as SGHDN and CDR2 as FVKESK. CDR3 length: 14 residues. Between the trimmed V and J ends, which lost 1 base and 3 bases, there was a span of 9 bases.

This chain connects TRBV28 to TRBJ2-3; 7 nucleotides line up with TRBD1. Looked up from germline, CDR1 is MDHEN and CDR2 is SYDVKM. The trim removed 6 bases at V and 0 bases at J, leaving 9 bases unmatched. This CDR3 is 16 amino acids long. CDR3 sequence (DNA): TGTGCCAGCAGACCTACCGGGACAGCTAGCACAGATACGCAGTATTTT. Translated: CASRPTGTASTDTQYF.

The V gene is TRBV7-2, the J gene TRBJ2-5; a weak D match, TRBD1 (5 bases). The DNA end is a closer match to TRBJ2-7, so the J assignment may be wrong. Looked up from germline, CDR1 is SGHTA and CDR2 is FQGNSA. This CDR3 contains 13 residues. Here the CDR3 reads CASSFVHRFEQYF. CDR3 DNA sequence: TGTGCCAGCAGCTTTGTCCACAGGTTCGAGCAGTACTTC.

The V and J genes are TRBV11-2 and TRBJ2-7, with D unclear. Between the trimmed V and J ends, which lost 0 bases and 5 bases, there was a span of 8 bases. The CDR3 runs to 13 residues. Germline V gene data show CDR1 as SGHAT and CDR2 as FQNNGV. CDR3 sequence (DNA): TGTGCCAGCAGCTTAGACAGACGGGACGAGCAGTACTTC. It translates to CASSLDRRDEQYF.

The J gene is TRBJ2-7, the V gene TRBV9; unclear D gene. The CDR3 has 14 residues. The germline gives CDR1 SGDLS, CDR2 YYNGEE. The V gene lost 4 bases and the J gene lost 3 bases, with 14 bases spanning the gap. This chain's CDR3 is CASSPQLAVYEQYF. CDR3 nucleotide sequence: TGTGCCAGCAGCCCCCAACTGGCGGTCTACGAGCAGTACTTC.

CDR3 sequence (DNA): TGTGCCAGCAGTCGAAGGACCGGGACTAGCGGCCCTAATGAGCAGTTCTTC. It codes for CASSRRTGTSGPNEQFF. The V call is TRBV27, the J call TRBJ2-1, with 11 bases identical to TRBD2. The CDR3 sequence is 17 residues long. The germline gives CDR1 MNHEY, CDR2 SMNVEV (reference sequence). Trimming cost V 5 bases and J 7 bases; bases outside gene matches: 13.

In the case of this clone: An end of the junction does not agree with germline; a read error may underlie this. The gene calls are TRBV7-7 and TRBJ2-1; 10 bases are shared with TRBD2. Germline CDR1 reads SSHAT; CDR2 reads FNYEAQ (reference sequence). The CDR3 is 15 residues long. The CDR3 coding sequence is TGTGCTAGCAGGGTAGCGGGAGGCTTCTGCAATGAGCAGTTCTTC. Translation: CASRVAGGFCNEQFF.

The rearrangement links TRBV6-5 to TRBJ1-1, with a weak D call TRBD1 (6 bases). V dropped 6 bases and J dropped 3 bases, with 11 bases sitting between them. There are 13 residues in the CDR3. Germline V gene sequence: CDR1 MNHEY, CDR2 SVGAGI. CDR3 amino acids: CASRRTVDTEAFF. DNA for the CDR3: TGTGCCAGCAGGAGGACAGTAGACACTGAAGCTTTCTTT.

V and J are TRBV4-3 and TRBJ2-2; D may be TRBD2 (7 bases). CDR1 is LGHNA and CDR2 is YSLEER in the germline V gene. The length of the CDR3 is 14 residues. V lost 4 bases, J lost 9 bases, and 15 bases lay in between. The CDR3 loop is CASSPAEGGRELFF. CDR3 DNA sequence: TGCGCCAGCAGCCCGGCGGAGGGGGGGAGGGAGCTGTTTTTT.

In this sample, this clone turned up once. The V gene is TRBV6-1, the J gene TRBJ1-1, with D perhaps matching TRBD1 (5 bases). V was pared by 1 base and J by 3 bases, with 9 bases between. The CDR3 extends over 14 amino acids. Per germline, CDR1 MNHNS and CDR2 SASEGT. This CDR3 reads CASSEGGAYTEAFF. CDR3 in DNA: TGTGCCAGCAGTGAAGGGGGCGCGTACACTGAAGCTTTCTTT.

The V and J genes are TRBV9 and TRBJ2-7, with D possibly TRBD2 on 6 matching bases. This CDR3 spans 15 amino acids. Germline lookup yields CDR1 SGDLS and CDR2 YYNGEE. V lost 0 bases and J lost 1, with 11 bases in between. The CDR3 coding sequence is TGTGCCAGCAGCGTAGAGGGGACTCGATCCTACGAGCAGTACTTC. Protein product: CASSVEGTRSYEQYF. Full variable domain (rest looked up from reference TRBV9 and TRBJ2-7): DSGVTQTPKHLITATGQRVTLRCSPRSGDLSVYWYQQSLDQGLQFLIQYYNGEERAKGNILERFSAQQFPDLHSELNLSSLELGDSALYFCASSVEGTRSYEQYFGPGTRLTVT.

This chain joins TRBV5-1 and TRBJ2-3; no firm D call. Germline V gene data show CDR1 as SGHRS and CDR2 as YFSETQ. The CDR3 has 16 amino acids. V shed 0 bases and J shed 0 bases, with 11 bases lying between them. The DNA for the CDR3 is TGCGCCAGCAGCTTGGAAGGCGGATTTAGCACAGATACGCAGTATTTT. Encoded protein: CASSLEGGFSTDTQYF.

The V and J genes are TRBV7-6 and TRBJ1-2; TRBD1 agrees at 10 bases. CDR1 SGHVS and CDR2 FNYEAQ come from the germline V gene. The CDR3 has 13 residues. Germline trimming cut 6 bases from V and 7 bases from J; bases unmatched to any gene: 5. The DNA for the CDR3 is TGTGCCAGCAGTTCCGGGACAGGGGTTGGCTACACCTTC. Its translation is CASSSGTGVGYTF.

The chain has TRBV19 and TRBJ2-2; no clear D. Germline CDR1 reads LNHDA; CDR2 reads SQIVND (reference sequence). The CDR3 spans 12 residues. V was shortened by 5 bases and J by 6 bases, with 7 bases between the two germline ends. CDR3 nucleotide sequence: TGTGCCAGTAGTCTCTTTCCCGGGGAGCTGTTTTTT. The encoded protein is CASSLFPGELFF.

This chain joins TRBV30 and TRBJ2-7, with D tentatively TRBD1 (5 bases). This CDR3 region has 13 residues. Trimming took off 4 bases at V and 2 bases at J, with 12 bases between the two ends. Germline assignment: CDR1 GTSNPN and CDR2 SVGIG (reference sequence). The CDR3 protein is CAWTLGRAYEQYF. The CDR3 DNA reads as TGTGCCTGGACTTTGGGCAGGGCCTACGAGCAGTACTTC.

The CDR3 loop reads CASSLAPLAGLYNEQFF. The CDR3 DNA reads TGTGCCAGCAGCTTAGCGCCACTAGCGGGACTCTACAATGAGCAGTTCTTC. J is TRBJ2-1 and V is TRBV7-2, with 10 bases matching TRBD2. The germline V gene encodes CDR1 SGHTA and CDR2 FQGNSA. The CDR3 length is 17 residues. J lost 3 bases, V lost 0 bases, and 5 bases had no gene match.